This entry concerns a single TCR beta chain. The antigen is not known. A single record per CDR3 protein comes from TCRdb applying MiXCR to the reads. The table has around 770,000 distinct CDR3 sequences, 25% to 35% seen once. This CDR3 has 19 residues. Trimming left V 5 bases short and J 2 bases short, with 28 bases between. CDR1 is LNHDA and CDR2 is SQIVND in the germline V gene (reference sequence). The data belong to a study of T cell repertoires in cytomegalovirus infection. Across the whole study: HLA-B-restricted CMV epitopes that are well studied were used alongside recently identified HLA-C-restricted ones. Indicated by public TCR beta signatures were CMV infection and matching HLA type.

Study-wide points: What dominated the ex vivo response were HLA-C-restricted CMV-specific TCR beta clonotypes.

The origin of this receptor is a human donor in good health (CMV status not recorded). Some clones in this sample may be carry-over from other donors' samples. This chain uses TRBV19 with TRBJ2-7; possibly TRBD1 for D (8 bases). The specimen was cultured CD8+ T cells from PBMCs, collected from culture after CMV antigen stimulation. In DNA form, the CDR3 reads TGTGCCAGTAGTCTCCATTTAGCCACAGGGGGGGGGAGAACCTACGAGCAGTACTTC. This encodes CASSLHLATGGGRTYEQYF.